This entry is about one T cell receptor beta chain. The germline V gene has CDR1 SGHAT and CDR2 FQNNGV. The CDR3 has 13 amino acids. The V and J ends lost 5 bases and 2 bases respectively, with 6 bases between them. This table comes from immunoSEQ multiplex PCR, and its TCRdb copy is limited to in-frame clones, with some not included. Among over 110,000 clones listed, 85% to 90% were seen once. This entry belongs to a study of cytomegalovirus exposure and HLA in healthy donors. Sequenced: PBMCs. The receptor's source is a man between 18 and 35 years old in good health and CMV-seropositive. The genes are TRBV11-2 and TRBJ2-2, with unresolved D. The CDR3: CASSHINTGELFF. In nucleotides, the CDR3 is TGTGCCAGCAGCCACATTAACACCGGGGAGCTGTTTTTT.